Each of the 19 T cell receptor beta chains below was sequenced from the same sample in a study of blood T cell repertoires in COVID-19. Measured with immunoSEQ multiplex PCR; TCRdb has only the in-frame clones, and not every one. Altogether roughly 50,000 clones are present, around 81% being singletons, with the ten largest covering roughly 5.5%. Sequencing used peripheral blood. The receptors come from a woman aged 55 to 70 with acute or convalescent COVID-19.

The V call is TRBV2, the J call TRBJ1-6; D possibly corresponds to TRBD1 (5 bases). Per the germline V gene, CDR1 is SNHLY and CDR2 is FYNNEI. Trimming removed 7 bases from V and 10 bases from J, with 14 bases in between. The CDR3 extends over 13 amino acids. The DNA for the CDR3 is TGTGCCAGCAAGGAGGGGTTAAGCTCACCCCTCCACTTT. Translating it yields CASKEGLSSPLHF.

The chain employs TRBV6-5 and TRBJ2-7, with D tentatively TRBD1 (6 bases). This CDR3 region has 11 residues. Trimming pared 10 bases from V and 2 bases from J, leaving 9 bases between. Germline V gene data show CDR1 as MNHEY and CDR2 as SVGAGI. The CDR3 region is CAIGQPYEQYF. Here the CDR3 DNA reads TGTGCCATCGGACAGCCCTACGAGCAGTACTTC.

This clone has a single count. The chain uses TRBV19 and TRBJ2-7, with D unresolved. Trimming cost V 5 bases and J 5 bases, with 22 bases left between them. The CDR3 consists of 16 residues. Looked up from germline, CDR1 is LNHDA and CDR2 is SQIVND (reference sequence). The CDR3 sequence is CASSSPRGQHRDEQYF. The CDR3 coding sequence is TGTGCCAGTAGTTCACCGAGAGGCCAGCACCGAGACGAGCAGTACTTC.

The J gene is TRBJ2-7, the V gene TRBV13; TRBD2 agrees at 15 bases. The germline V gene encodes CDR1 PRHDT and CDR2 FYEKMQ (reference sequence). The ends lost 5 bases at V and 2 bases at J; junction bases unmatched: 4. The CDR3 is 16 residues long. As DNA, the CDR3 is TGTGCCAGCAGCGCCAGGACTAGCGGGAGGGCCTACGAGCAGTACTTC. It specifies CASSARTSGRAYEQYF.

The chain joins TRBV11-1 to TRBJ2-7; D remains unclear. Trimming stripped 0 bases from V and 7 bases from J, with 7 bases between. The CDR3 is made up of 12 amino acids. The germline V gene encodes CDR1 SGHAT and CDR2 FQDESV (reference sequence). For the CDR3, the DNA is TGTGCCAGCAGCTTAGCATCGTCTGAGCAGTACTTC. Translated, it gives CASSLASSEQYF.

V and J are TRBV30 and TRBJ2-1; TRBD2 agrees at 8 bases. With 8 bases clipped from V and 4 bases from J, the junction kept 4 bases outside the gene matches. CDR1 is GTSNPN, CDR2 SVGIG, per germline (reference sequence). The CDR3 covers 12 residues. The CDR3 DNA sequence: TGTGCCCACGCTAGCGGGTACAATGAGCAGTTCTTC. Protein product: CAHASGYNEQFF.

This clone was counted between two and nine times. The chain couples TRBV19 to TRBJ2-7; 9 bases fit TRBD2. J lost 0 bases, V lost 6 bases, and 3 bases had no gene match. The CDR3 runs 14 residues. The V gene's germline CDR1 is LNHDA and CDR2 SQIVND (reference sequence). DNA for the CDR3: TGTGCCAGTAGCCCACTAGCGGGCTCCTACGAGCAGTACTTC. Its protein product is CASSPLAGSYEQYF.

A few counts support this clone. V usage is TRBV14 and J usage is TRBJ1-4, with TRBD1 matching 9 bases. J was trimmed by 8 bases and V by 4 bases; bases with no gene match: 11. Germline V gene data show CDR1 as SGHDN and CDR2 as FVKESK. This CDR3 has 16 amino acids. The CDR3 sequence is CASSPPGDRASEKLFF. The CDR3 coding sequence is TGTGCCAGCAGCCCCCCCGGGGACAGGGCCTCGGAAAAACTGTTTTTT.

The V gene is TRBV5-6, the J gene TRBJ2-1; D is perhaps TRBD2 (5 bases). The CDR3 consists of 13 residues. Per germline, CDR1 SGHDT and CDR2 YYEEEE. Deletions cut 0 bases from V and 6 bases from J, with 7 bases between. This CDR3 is CASSLVGSNEQFF. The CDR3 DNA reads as TGTGCCAGCAGCTTGGTAGGGAGCAATGAGCAGTTCTTC.

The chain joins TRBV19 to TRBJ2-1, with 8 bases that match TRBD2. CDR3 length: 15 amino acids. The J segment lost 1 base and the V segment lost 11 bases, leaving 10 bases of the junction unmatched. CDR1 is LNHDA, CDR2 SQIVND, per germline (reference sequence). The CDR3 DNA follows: TGTGCCGCTAGACCCGGGAGGGGGTCCTACAATGAGCAGTTCTTC. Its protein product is CAARPGRGSYNEQFF.

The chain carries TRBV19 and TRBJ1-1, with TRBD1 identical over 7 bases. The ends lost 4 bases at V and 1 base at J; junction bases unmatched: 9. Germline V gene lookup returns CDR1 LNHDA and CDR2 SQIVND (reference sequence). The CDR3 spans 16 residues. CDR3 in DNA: TGTGCCAGTAGTAACCGACAGGGTTGGGGGAACACTGAAGCTTTCTTT. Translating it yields CASSNRQGWGNTEAFF.

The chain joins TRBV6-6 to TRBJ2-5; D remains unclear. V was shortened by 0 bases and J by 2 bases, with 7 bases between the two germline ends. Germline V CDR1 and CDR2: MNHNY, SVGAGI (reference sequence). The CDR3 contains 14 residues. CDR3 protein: CASSYSNMQETQYF. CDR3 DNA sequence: TGTGCCAGCAGTTACTCGAACATGCAAGAGACCCAGTACTTC.

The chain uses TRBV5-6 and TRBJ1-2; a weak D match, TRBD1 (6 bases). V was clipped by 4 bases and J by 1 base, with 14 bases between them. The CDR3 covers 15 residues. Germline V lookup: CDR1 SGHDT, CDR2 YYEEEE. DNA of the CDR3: TGTGCCAGCAGCCCCCGGGACACATATAACTATGGCTACACCTTC. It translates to CASSPRDTYNYGYTF. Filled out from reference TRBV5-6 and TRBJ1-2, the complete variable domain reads DAGVTQSPTHLIKTRGQQVTLRCSPKSGHDTVSWYQQALGQGPQFIFQYYEEEERQRGNFPDRFSGHQFPNYSSELNVNALLLGDSALYLCASSPRDTYNYGYTFGSGTRLTVV.

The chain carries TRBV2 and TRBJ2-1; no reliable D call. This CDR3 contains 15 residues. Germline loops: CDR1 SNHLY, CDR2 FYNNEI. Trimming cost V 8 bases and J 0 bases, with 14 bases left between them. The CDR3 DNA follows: TGTGCCAGCGGAGTTCGACCTGACTCCTACAATGAGCAGTTCTTC. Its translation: CASGVRPDSYNEQFF.

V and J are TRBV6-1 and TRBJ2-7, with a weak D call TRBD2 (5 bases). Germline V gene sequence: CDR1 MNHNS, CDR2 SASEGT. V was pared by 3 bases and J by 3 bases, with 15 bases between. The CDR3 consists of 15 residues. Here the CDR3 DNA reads TGTGCCAGCAGTGATGTGGCCCCACGGGGCTACGAGCAGTACTTC. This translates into CASSDVAPRGYEQYF.

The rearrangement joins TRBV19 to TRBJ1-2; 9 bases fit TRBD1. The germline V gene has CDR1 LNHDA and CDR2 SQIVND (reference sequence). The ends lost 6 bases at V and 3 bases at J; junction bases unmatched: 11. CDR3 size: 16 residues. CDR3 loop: CASRALTGGVYYGYTF. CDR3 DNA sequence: TGTGCCAGTAGGGCTCTCACAGGGGGCGTCTACTATGGCTACACCTTC.

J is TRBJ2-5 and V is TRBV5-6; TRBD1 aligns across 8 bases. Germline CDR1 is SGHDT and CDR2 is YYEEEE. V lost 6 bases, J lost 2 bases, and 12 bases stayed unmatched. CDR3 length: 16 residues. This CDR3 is CASNQDRGTLQETQYF. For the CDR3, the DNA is TGTGCCAGCAACCAAGACAGGGGAACTCTACAAGAGACCCAGTACTTC. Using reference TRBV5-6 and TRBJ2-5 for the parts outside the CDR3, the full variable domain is DAGVTQSPTHLIKTRGQQVTLRCSPKSGHDTVSWYQQALGQGPQFIFQYYEEEERQRGNFPDRFSGHQFPNYSSELNVNALLLGDSALYLCASNQDRGTLQETQYFGPGTRLLVL.

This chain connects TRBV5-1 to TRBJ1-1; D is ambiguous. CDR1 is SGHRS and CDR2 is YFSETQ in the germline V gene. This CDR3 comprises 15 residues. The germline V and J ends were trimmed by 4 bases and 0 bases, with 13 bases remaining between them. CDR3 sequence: CASSPAGGMNTEAFF. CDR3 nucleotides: TGCGCCAGCAGCCCGGCAGGAGGTATGAACACTGAAGCTTTCTTT.

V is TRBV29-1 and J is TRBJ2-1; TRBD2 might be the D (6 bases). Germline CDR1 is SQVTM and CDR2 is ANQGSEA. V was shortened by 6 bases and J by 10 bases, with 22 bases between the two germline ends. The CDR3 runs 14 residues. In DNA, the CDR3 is TGCAGCGTCCGACCGGCTAGCGTCGGCGGCGAGCAGTTCTTC. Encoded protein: CSVRPASVGGEQFF.